This TCR beta chain was documented in a study of shared clonotypes between healthy human individuals. The CDR3 has 15 amino acids. The J segment lost 1 base and the V segment lost 7 bases, leaving 7 bases of the junction unmatched. Germline-derived CDR1 and CDR2 are SGDLS and YYNGEE. Naive CD8 cells comprised CD45RO-negative, CCR7-positively selected cells, excluding terminally differentiated effector memory CD45RA+ cells. Repertoires were generated with immunoSEQ multiplex PCR, while TCRdb's copy carries only in-frame clones and drops some. The sample lists around 1.9 million clones, approximately 94% occurring once.

Sequenced sample: naive CD8+ T cells from PBMCs. This receptor was obtained from a man younger than 35 in good health. Some clones in this sample may be carry-over from other donors' samples. This chain connects TRBV9 to TRBJ2-1; TRBD2 matches at 8 bases. The CDR3 nucleotides read TGTGCCAGCGGTCGAGCGGGAGAATCCTACAATGAGCAGTTCTTC. It translates to CASGRAGESYNEQFF.